The 21 T cell receptor beta chains given below trace back to one sample, sequenced in a study of blood T cell repertoires in COVID-19 (dated by TCRdb to 2020 to 2022). Receptors were amplified or captured by the immunoSEQ multiplex PCR assay. This immuneACCESS table, as held by TCRdb, lists in-frame sequences with V and J called but not all clones. Of the missing ones, under half trace to an unresolved V gene in checked studies; the others have no known cause. The sample table shows about 350,000 clones, and approximately 89% are seen once. The leading ten clones occupy 3.9% of the sample. Sample: peripheral blood. Every receptor here comes from a woman aged 55 to 70 with COVID-19, enrolled during active disease.

J is TRBJ1-2 and V is TRBV7-9; possible D gene TRBD1, 5 bases. The V end was cut by 5 bases, the J end by 6 bases, with 19 bases between. Germline values: CDR1 SEHNR, CDR2 FQNEAQ (reference sequence). CDR3 size: 15 residues. The CDR3 DNA is TGTGCCAGCAGCCCCATCAGAGAAGGGGTCGATGGCTACACCTTC. This sequence encodes CASSPIREGVDGYTF.

The V gene is TRBV3-1 (or the pseudogene TRBV3-2), the J gene TRBJ2-7; a possible D gene is TRBD1 (5 bases). V lost 4 bases and J lost 0, with 7 bases in between. The CDR3 runs to 13 residues. Germline CDR1 LGHDT, CDR2 YNNKEL (reference sequence). CDR3 loop: CASSPQDSYEQYF. The CDR3 nucleotides are TGTGCCAGCAGCCCACAGGACTCCTACGAGCAGTACTTC.

This chain uses TRBV7-2 with TRBJ1-1; D gene unclear. CDR1 SGHTA and CDR2 FQGNSA come from the germline V gene. The ends were cut back, 3 bases at V and 4 bases at J, with 9 bases in the middle. The CDR3 has 13 amino acids. For the CDR3, the DNA is TGTGCCAGCAGCTTGGTGGGCCGCACTGAAGCTTTCTTT. Its protein is CASSLVGRTEAFF.

The chain carries TRBV28 and TRBJ2-2; possible D gene TRBD2, 7 bases. In germline, CDR1 is MDHEN, CDR2 SYDVKM. This CDR3 has 13 amino acids. Trimming stripped 10 bases from V and 6 bases from J, with 15 bases between. DNA for the CDR3: TGTGCCACCGGAGGGGGGGCGGCCGGGGAGCTGTTTTTT. This encodes CATGGGAAGELFF.

This chain connects TRBV3-1 (or the pseudogene TRBV3-2) to TRBJ2-2, with 16 bases aligning to TRBD2. From germline, CDR1 is LGHDT and CDR2 YNNKEL (reference sequence). V lost 2 bases, J lost 5 bases, and 5 bases stayed unmatched. The CDR3 extends over 18 amino acids. The CDR3 is CASSQPGTSGGVTGELFF. Written as DNA, the CDR3 is TGTGCCAGCAGCCAACCCGGGACTAGCGGGGGGGTAACCGGGGAGCTGTTTTTT.

The chain couples TRBV5-1 to TRBJ1-5; 7 bases are a match to TRBD1. CDR3 length: 16 amino acids. Germline lookup yields CDR1 SGHRS and CDR2 YFSETQ. J gave up 2 bases and V 4 bases, and 9 bases lay outside the gene matches. The DNA for the CDR3 is TGCGCCAGCAGCCCCTCTCCAGACAGGGGCAATCAGCCCCAGCATTTT. As protein: CASSPSPDRGNQPQHF.

The chain carries TRBV2 and TRBJ1-6; no definite D call. CDR3 length: 15 residues. Deletions cut 5 bases from V and 5 bases from J, with 13 bases between. Germline lookup yields CDR1 SNHLY and CDR2 FYNNEI. CDR3 residues: CASSREGNHNSPLHF. In nucleotides, the CDR3 is TGTGCCAGCAGTAGAGAGGGTAACCATAATTCACCCCTCCACTTT. Full variable domain (missing parts from reference TRBV2 and TRBJ1-6): EPEVTQTPSHQVTQMGQEVILRCVPISNHLYFYWYRQILGQKVEFLVSFYNNEISEKSEIFDDQFSVERPDGSNFTLKIRSTKLEDSAMYFCASSREGNHNSPLHFGNGTRLTVT.

The genes are TRBV18 and TRBJ1-2, with TRBD1 as a possible D gene (5 bases). The germline V gene encodes CDR1 KGHSH and CDR2 LQKENI. CDR3 length: 17 residues. V dropped 5 bases and J dropped 0 bases, with 19 bases sitting between them. CDR3 loop: CASSIQGSGGANYGYTF. The CDR3 DNA is TGTGCCAGCTCAATCCAGGGTTCGGGGGGAGCTAACTATGGCTACACCTTC.

The chain combines TRBV5-1 with TRBJ1-4, with D perhaps TRBD1 (6 bases). The length of the CDR3 is 16 residues. The V end lost 2 bases, the J end lost 5 bases, and 16 bases lay between the germline ends. Germline V gives CDR1 SGHRS, CDR2 YFSETQ. The DNA of the CDR3 is TGCGCCAGCAGCTTTGGGGGGGCAGGAGTGAATGAAAAACTGTTTTTT. It codes for CASSFGGAGVNEKLFF. Filled out from reference TRBV5-1 and TRBJ1-4, the complete variable domain reads KAGVTQTPRYLIKTRGQQVTLSCSPISGHRSVSWYQQTPGQGLQFLFEYFSETQRNKGNFPGRFSGRQFSNSRSEMNVSTLELGDSALYLCASSFGGAGVNEKLFFGSGTQLSVL.

The chain combines TRBV6-5 with TRBJ1-2, with 8 positions matching TRBD1. Germline V gene data show CDR1 as MNHEY and CDR2 as SVGAGI. J was trimmed by 8 bases and V by 4 bases; bases with no gene match: 6. The CDR3 consists of 13 residues. CDR3 residues: CASSSQGQGGYTF. CDR3 nucleotides: TGTGCCAGCAGTTCCCAAGGACAGGGCGGCTACACCTTC.

As concerns this clone: The sample holds other DNA sequences that translate to the same CDR3. V usage is TRBV15 and J usage is TRBJ2-5; a weak D match, TRBD2 (5 bases). There are 13 residues in the CDR3. In germline, CDR1 is LNHNV, CDR2 YYDKDF (reference sequence). With 0 bases removed from V and 4 bases from J, the gap between germline ends came to 6 bases. CDR3 loop: CATSRDGRETQYF. The DNA of the CDR3 is TGTGCCACCAGCAGAGATGGGAGAGAGACCCAGTACTTC.

The J gene is TRBJ2-5, the V gene TRBV7-2; 12 positions agree with TRBD2. The CDR3 consists of 16 residues. Looked up from germline, CDR1 is SGHTA and CDR2 is FQGNSA. V lost 3 bases, J lost 9 bases, and 11 bases stayed unmatched. CDR3 in amino acids: CASSLGGLAGNRAQYF. The CDR3 region has the DNA TGTGCCAGCAGCTTGGGCGGACTAGCGGGGAACCGGGCCCAGTACTTC.

The CDR3 bases are TGCGCCAGCAGCCGCCCCGACAGGGGCCGCACCGGGGAGCTGTTTTTT. The encoded protein is CASSRPDRGRTGELFF. The V gene is TRBV4-1, the J gene TRBJ2-2; 8 bases align to TRBD1. This CDR3 is 16 amino acids long. Trimming at V came to 4 bases and at J to 4 bases, leaving 8 bases not matched to a gene. From germline, CDR1 is MGHRA and CDR2 YSYEKL.

A remark on this clone: Within the sample, other DNA sequences also encode this same CDR3. V and J are TRBV7-3 and TRBJ1-1; the match to TRBD1 covers 7 bases. CDR1 and CDR2 (germline): SGHTA, FQGTGA. V lost 2 bases and J lost 1; bases outside the gene matches: 1. There are 14 residues in the CDR3. CDR3 nucleotides: TGTGCCAGCAGCTTATCAGGGGGGAACACTGAAGCTTTCTTT. Protein sequence: CASSLSGGNTEAFF. Filled out from reference TRBV7-3 and TRBJ1-1, the complete variable domain reads GAGVSQTPSNKVTEKGKYVELRCDPISGHTALYWYRQSLGQGPEFLIYFQGTGAADDSGLPNDRFFAVRPEGSVSTLKIQRTERGDSAVYLCASSLSGGNTEAFFGQGTRLTVV.

V gene TRBV7-3 combines with J gene TRBJ2-2; 7 nucleotides agree with TRBD1. Germline V gives CDR1 SGHTA, CDR2 FQGTGA. CDR3 length: 16 residues. Trimming removed 4 bases from V and 6 bases from J; junction bases left unmatched: 11. The CDR3 bases are TGTGCCAGCAGCTCCACCCACCCGACAGGGCCCGGGGAGCTGTTTTTT. Its translation is CASSSTHPTGPGELFF.

The chain recombines TRBV5-1 with TRBJ2-1; TRBD2 agrees at 8 bases. The CDR3 covers 16 residues. Germline CDR1 SGHRS, CDR2 YFSETQ. Trimming at V came to 5 bases and at J to 3 bases, leaving 10 bases not matched to a gene. The CDR3 sequence is CASRPRTSNVYNEQFF. In DNA form, the CDR3 reads TGCGCCAGCAGGCCCCGGACTAGCAATGTCTACAATGAGCAGTTCTTC. The full variable domain, its missing parts supplied by reference TRBV5-1 and TRBJ2-1, is KAGVTQTPRYLIKTRGQQVTLSCSPISGHRSVSWYQQTPGQGLQFLFEYFSETQRNKGNFPGRFSGRQFSNSRSEMNVSTLELGDSALYLCASRPRTSNVYNEQFFGPGTRLTVL.

The V call is TRBV6-5, the J call TRBJ1-2, with TRBD1 matching 7 bases. Germline values: CDR1 MNHEY, CDR2 SVGAGI. J lost 8 bases, V lost 2 bases, and 2 bases had no gene match. The length of the CDR3 is 12 residues. CDR3 coding DNA: TGTGCCAGCAGTTACACAGGGGTCGGCTACACCTTC. Amino acid sequence: CASSYTGVGYTF.

V usage is TRBV3-1 (or the pseudogene TRBV3-2) and J usage is TRBJ2-3; D might be TRBD1 (6 bases). Trimming took off 0 bases at V and 2 bases at J, with 9 bases between the two ends. This CDR3 comprises 15 residues. Germline V gives CDR1 LGHDT, CDR2 YNNKEL (reference sequence). The CDR3 region has the DNA TGTGCCAGCAGCCAAGACGACAGGCCCACAGATACGCAGTATTTT. Translated, it gives CASSQDDRPTDTQYF.

The chain combines TRBV19 with TRBJ2-1, with a weak D call TRBD2 (6 bases). CDR1 LNHDA and CDR2 SQIVND come from the germline V gene (reference sequence). This CDR3 is 14 amino acids long. Between the trimmed V and J ends, which lost 4 bases and 4 bases, there was a span of 11 bases. The CDR3: CASSKDYLYNEQFF. The CDR3 DNA is TGTGCCAGTAGTAAGGACTACCTTTACAATGAGCAGTTCTTC.

The chain carries TRBV28 and TRBJ1-4, with TRBD1 matching over 9 bases. The CDR3 sequence is 15 residues long. J was trimmed by 7 bases and V by 4 bases; bases with no gene match: 7. The V gene's germline CDR1 is MDHEN and CDR2 SYDVKM. The CDR3, as DNA: TGTGCCAGCAGTTCTACAGGGGGCGTTATTGAAAAACTGTTTTTT. This gives the protein CASSSTGGVIEKLFF. Full variable domain (remainder filled in from reference TRBV28 and TRBJ1-4): DVKVTQSSRYLVKRTGEKVFLECVQDMDHENMFWYRQDPGLGLRLIYFSYDVKMKEKGDIPEGYSVSREKKERFSLILESASTNQTSMYLCASSSTGGVIEKLFFGSGTQLSVL.

This clone was found a few times. The gene calls are TRBV28 and TRBJ1-3; D is ambiguous. V lost 8 bases to trimming and J lost 3 bases, with 14 bases between them. There are 14 residues in the CDR3. Germline CDR1 and CDR2: MDHEN and SYDVKM. In nucleotides, the CDR3 is TGTGCCAGCGGGAGCAGCCTCATTGGAAACACCATATATTTT. Its translation: CASGSSLIGNTIYF.